This TCR beta chain was identified in a study of T cell responses to AZD1222 COVID-19 vaccine. CDR1 and CDR2 (germline): SGHKS, YYEKEE (reference sequence). Trimming removed 3 bases from V and 6 bases from J; junction bases left unmatched: 12. This CDR3 region has 15 residues. Sequencing used immunoSEQ multiplex PCR; TCRdb keeps in-frame clones, though not all of them. In the table there are 150,000 to 200,000 clones, about nine tenths of which are singletons. General observations from the study: Females outnumbered males among donors, who were mostly white British; clonal diversity was possibly underestimated. Spike-specific TCR breadth and depth grew following two AZD1222 doses. The study found vaccine-associated CD4 TCRs spanning spike, dominant at 160-218 and 743-854. Sampled repertoires all dated from after the peak T cell response.

With respect to this clone: Antigen: not known.

The origin of this receptor is an adult who received the AZD1222 COVID-19 vaccine. The chain carries TRBV5-5 and TRBJ2-7; 7 nucleotides line up with TRBD2. The specimen comprised peripheral blood, sampled 28 days after the second AZD1222 dose. The CDR3 region is CASSSRSGELSEQYF. CDR3 nucleotide sequence: TGTGCCAGCAGCTCCCGAAGCGGGGAGTTAAGCGAGCAGTACTTC.